The 21 T cell receptor beta chains reported below all come from one sample, sequenced in a study of T cell changes during pregnancy in multiple sclerosis. Generated by immunoSEQ multiplex PCR, the TCRdb table keeps only in-frame clones and is missing some. The sample contains roughly 40,000 clones, approximately 94% of which appear only once. The specimen was peripheral blood, collected in the third trimester of pregnancy. The receptors shown here come from a female donor with multiple sclerosis, enrolled in a pregnancy study.

The chain couples TRBV5-4 to TRBJ2-3; TRBD1 matches 8 bases. With V trimmed by 0 bases and J by 3 bases, 6 bases remained unmatched. The CDR3 loop spans 16 amino acids. Germline CDR1 is SGHNT and CDR2 is YYREEE (reference sequence). DNA for the CDR3: TGTGCCAGCAGCTTGGGACAGGGGCTGAGAACAGATACGCAGTATTTT. It yields the protein CASSLGQGLRTDTQYF.

This chain uses TRBV9 with TRBJ2-2; 9 positions agree with TRBD2. The J segment lost 0 bases and the V segment lost 5 bases, leaving 5 bases of the junction unmatched. CDR3 size: 16 residues. CDR1 and CDR2 (germline): SGDLS, YYNGEE. CDR3 coding DNA: TGTGCCAGCAGTCCTAGCGGGACTGCGAACACCGGGGAGCTGTTTTTT. Its translation: CASSPSGTANTGELFF.

The chain uses TRBV27 and TRBJ1-2; 10 nucleotides align to TRBD1. This CDR3 contains 15 residues. V shed 6 bases, J shed 4 bases, and the junction held 8 bases outside the gene matches. The germline gives CDR1 MNHEY, CDR2 SMNVEV (reference sequence). The CDR3 loop reads CASSPSGQGFYGYTF. The CDR3, as DNA: TGTGCCAGCAGCCCATCGGGACAGGGGTTCTATGGCTACACCTTC.

The gene calls are TRBV6-5 and TRBJ1-1; no firm D call. The CDR3 has 15 amino acids. Germline lookup yields CDR1 MNHEY and CDR2 SVGAGI. Trimming removed 1 base from V and 4 bases from J, with 13 bases in between. This CDR3 is CASSYLAADGTEAFF. The DNA of the CDR3 is TGTGCCAGCAGTTACTTAGCGGCCGATGGCACTGAAGCTTTCTTT.

The rearrangement joins TRBV5-1 to TRBJ2-5; 7 positions match TRBD2. The ends lost 2 bases at V and 2 bases at J; junction bases unmatched: 6. The CDR3 spans 15 residues. Looked up from germline, CDR1 is SGHRS and CDR2 is YFSETQ. CDR3 bases: TGCGCCAGCAGCTTCCAGCGGGGTGTGCAAGAGACCCAGTACTTC. This gives the protein CASSFQRGVQETQYF.

This sequence joins TRBV4-2 and TRBJ2-7; 8 bases map to TRBD1. Germline values: CDR1 LGHNA, CDR2 YNFKEQ. Losses at the gene ends were 4 bases for V and 3 bases for J; bases not matched to a gene: 14. The CDR3 is made up of 17 amino acids. The CDR3 region is CASSRIPTGQGIYEQYF. CDR3 sequence (DNA): TGTGCCAGCAGCCGAATACCCACCGGACAGGGTATCTACGAGCAGTACTTC.

The V gene is TRBV5-1, the J gene TRBJ1-2; D is unclear. Germline CDR1 SGHRS, CDR2 YFSETQ. The V end lost 4 bases, the J end lost 1 base, and 14 bases lay between the germline ends. There are 15 residues in the CDR3. The CDR3 region is CASSPNAGYNYGYTF. CDR3 sequence (DNA): TGCGCCAGCAGCCCGAACGCAGGCTATAACTATGGCTACACCTTC.

This chain joins TRBV19 and TRBJ2-1; 9 nucleotides agree with TRBD2. Germline V gene lookup returns CDR1 LNHDA and CDR2 SQIVND (reference sequence). The CDR3 sequence is 14 residues long. Trimming removed 4 bases from V and 3 bases from J; junction bases left unmatched: 1. The CDR3 DNA follows: TGTGCCAGTAGTACACTAGCGGGCTACAATGAGCAGTTCTTC. It translates to CASSTLAGYNEQFF.

This chain joins TRBV30 and TRBJ2-3; D remains ambiguous. Deletions cut 0 bases from V and 0 bases from J, with 10 bases between. Germline V CDR1 and CDR2: GTSNPN, SVGIG (reference sequence). The CDR3 runs to 15 residues. The CDR3 coding sequence is TGTGCCTGGAGTGTACGGAGAACTAGCACAGATACGCAGTATTTT. Translating it yields CAWSVRRTSTDTQYF.

The genes are TRBV6-5 and TRBJ2-3; the D is unclear. Germline CDR1 is MNHEY and CDR2 is SVGAGI. The V gene lost 2 bases and the J gene lost 2 bases, with 8 bases spanning the gap. The CDR3 has 14 residues. The CDR3 DNA sequence: TGTGCCAGCAGTTACGGGCTACTCACAGATACGCAGTATTTT. The encoded protein is CASSYGLLTDTQYF.

The rearrangement links TRBV6-1 to TRBJ2-7; possible D gene TRBD2, 5 bases. The germline V gene encodes CDR1 MNHNS and CDR2 SASEGT. The CDR3 runs 12 residues. Trimming removed 6 bases from V and 3 bases from J, with 9 bases in between. In nucleotides, the CDR3 is TGTGCCAGCAGGAGGGTTGGCTACGAGCAGTACTTC. As protein: CASRRVGYEQYF.

V gene TRBV18 combines with J gene TRBJ1-2, with 7 bases that match TRBD1. The CDR3 is 15 amino acids. V lost 4 bases to trimming and J lost 5 bases; unmatched junction nucleotides: 10. CDR1 and CDR2 (germline): KGHSH, LQKENI. CDR3 amino acids: CASSQLDRVGYGYTF. CDR3 DNA sequence: TGTGCCAGCTCACAATTAGACAGGGTCGGGTATGGCTACACCTTC. The variable domain in full, completed from reference TRBV18 and TRBJ1-2, reads NAGVMQNPRHLVRRRGQEARLRCSPMKGHSHVYWYRQLPEEGLKFMVYLQKENIIDESGMPKERFSAEFPKEGPSILRIQQVVRGDSAAYFCASSQLDRVGYGYTFGSGTRLTVV.

This clone was found once. The chain employs TRBV27 and TRBJ1-2; 7 positions agree with TRBD1. Germline CDR1 is MNHEY and CDR2 is SMNVEV (reference sequence). The CDR3 loop spans 13 amino acids. After removal of 5 bases from V and 4 bases from J, the junction contained 4 bases not matched to a gene. The chain's CDR3 is CASSAGQTYGYTF. The CDR3 DNA follows: TGTGCCAGCAGTGCGGGACAGACCTATGGCTACACCTTC.

This clone was detected only once. This rearrangement joins TRBV28 to TRBJ1-1, with D unresolved. The germline CDR1 and CDR2 sequences are MDHEN and SYDVKM. Trimming took off 1 base at V and 1 base at J, with 4 bases between the two ends. There are 13 residues in the CDR3. The CDR3 DNA reads as TGTGCCAGCAGTTTATATCGGAACACTGAAGCTTTCTTT. Translation gives CASSLYRNTEAFF.

The V gene is TRBV7-8, the J gene TRBJ1-1; TRBD1 agrees at 9 bases. From germline, CDR1 is SGHVS and CDR2 FQNEAQ. The CDR3 loop spans 18 amino acids. The V segment lost 0 bases and the J segment 1 base; nucleotides outside the gene matches: 9. The CDR3 loop is CASSLAPVGTGSNTEAFF. In nucleotides, the CDR3 is TGTGCCAGCAGCTTAGCGCCGGTCGGGACAGGGTCGAACACTGAAGCTTTCTTT. Filled out from reference TRBV7-8 and TRBJ1-1, the complete variable domain reads GAGVSQSPRYKVAKRGQDVALRCDPISGHVSLFWYQQALGQGPEFLTYFQNEAQLDKSGLPSDRFFAERPEGSVSTLKIQRTQQEDSAVYLCASSLAPVGTGSNTEAFFGQGTRLTVV.

The rearrangement uses TRBV19 and TRBJ2-3; possibly TRBD1 for D (6 bases). There are 13 residues in the CDR3. Trimming cost V 6 bases and J 4 bases, with 11 bases left between them. CDR1 and CDR2 from the germline V gene are LNHDA and SQIVND (reference sequence). DNA for the CDR3: TGTGCCAGTAGCCCAAAGGGGGCAGATACGCAGTATTTT. Translated: CASSPKGADTQYF.

The rearrangement uses TRBV18 and TRBJ2-2; 7 bases match TRBD2. Germline CDR1 and CDR2: KGHSH and LQKENI. CDR3 length: 16 amino acids. With 3 bases clipped from V and 4 bases from J, the junction kept 8 bases outside the gene matches. DNA of the CDR3: TGTGCCAGCTCACCTCGGTTAGCGGGCCTCACCGGGGAGCTGTTTTTT. This translates into CASSPRLAGLTGELFF.

This clone showed up just once. This sequence joins TRBV7-8 and TRBJ2-6, with D perhaps matching TRBD1 (6 bases). The CDR3 covers 15 residues. V was pared by 3 bases and J by 4 bases, with 10 bases between. The germline V gene encodes CDR1 SGHVS and CDR2 FQNEAQ. The CDR3 DNA follows: TGTGCCAGCAGCTTGGACAGTCCAGGGGCCAACGTCCTGACTTTC. It yields the protein CASSLDSPGANVLTF.

The DNA of the CDR3 is TGTGCCAGCAGCCAAGGTTCGGGGGAGGCGGAGACCCAGTACTTC. This codes for CASSQGSGEAETQYF. The chain carries TRBV4-2 and TRBJ2-5, with D tentatively TRBD2 (6 bases). V lost 1 base and J 5 bases, leaving 14 bases between the germline ends. CDR1 is LGHNA, CDR2 YNFKEQ, per germline. CDR3 length: 15 amino acids.

The V and J genes are TRBV5-6 and TRBJ2-1; TRBD2 agrees at 7 bases. The CDR3 loop spans 14 amino acids. Germline loops: CDR1 SGHDT, CDR2 YYEEEE. J lost 3 bases, V lost 8 bases, and 8 bases had no gene match. CDR3 residues: CASWGGLFYNEQFF. CDR3 in DNA: TGTGCCAGTTGGGGGGGACTTTTCTACAATGAGCAGTTCTTC.

The V gene is TRBV6-6, the J gene TRBJ1-1; tentative D call: TRBD1 (6 bases). Looked up from germline, CDR1 is MNHNY and CDR2 is SVGAGI (reference sequence). Deletions cut 0 bases from V and 8 bases from J, with 13 bases between. The CDR3 loop spans 14 amino acids. This CDR3 reads CASSYSQGFSEAFF. CDR3 in DNA: TGTGCCAGCAGTTACTCCCAGGGGTTTAGCGAAGCTTTCTTT.